The 23 T cell receptor beta chains listed next were all sequenced from one sample in a study of brain T cells in children with intractable seizures. Documented time point: blood from clinic visit 5 months post-surgery; TSC patient then seizure free. Only in-frame clones appear in the TCRdb table, and some are missing; sequencing was by immunoSEQ multiplex PCR. The sample lists about 340,000 clones, more than 85% occurring once. Sequenced material: peripheral blood, taken roughly 5 months after surgery. The receptors stem from a boy under three years old with tuberous sclerosis and intractable seizures.

The chain employs TRBV3-1 (or the pseudogene TRBV3-2) and TRBJ1-1, with 8 bases that match TRBD1. J gave up 6 bases and V 2 bases, and 2 bases lay outside the gene matches. Germline V gene data show CDR1 as LGHDT and CDR2 as YNNKEL (reference sequence). The CDR3 has 13 amino acids. The CDR3 coding sequence is TGTGCCAGCAGCCAATTGGACAGGGCTGAAGCTTTCTTT. Its protein product is CASSQLDRAEAFF.

A remark on this clone: The junction departs from the called germline gene at one end, perhaps through a read error. This sequence joins TRBV12-3 or TRBV12-4 and TRBJ2-2, with D uncertain. This CDR3 region has 13 residues. The CDR3 here is CASRQSNTGELFF. The DNA of the CDR3 is TGTGCCAGCAGGCAGTCGAATACCGGGGAGCTGTTTTTT.

The chain employs TRBV6-5 and TRBJ2-7; 11 bases fit TRBD2. The CDR3 sequence is 16 residues long. Germline trimming cut 0 bases from V and 7 bases from J; bases unmatched to any gene: 8. Germline CDR1 MNHEY, CDR2 SVGAGI. CDR3 residues: CASSYSRTLAGGEQYF. CDR3 nucleotides: TGTGCCAGCAGTTACTCGAGAACGCTAGCGGGAGGTGAGCAGTACTTC.

The chain has TRBV19 and TRBJ1-2, with D tentatively TRBD1 (6 bases). The CDR3 is 12 residues long. Germline CDR1 LNHDA, CDR2 SQIVND (reference sequence). The V and J ends lost 9 bases and 4 bases respectively, with 12 bases between them. CDR3 bases: TGTGCCAGCTACAGGGTCGCCTATGGCTACACCTTC. Its translation: CASYRVAYGYTF.

The chain uses TRBV19 and TRBJ1-5, with D hard to call. In germline, CDR1 is LNHDA, CDR2 SQIVND (reference sequence). Trimming left V 5 bases short and J 0 bases short, with 8 bases between. This CDR3 comprises 14 residues. The CDR3 reads CASSSLISNQPQHF. The CDR3, as DNA: TGTGCCAGTAGTTCCCTGATTAGCAATCAGCCCCAGCATTTT. The full variable domain, with the rest looked up from reference TRBV19 and TRBJ1-5, is DGGITQSPKYLFRKEGQNVTLSCEQNLNHDAMYWYRQDPGQGLRLIYYSQIVNDFQKGDIAEGYSVSREKKESFPLTVTSAQKNPTAFYLCASSSLISNQPQHFGDGTRLSIL.

This clone was detected many times. This chain uses TRBV10-3 with TRBJ1-2, with D maybe TRBD1 (6 bases). CDR1 and CDR2 from the germline V gene are ENHRY and SYGVKD. Trimming pared 5 bases from V and 1 base from J, leaving 14 bases between. The CDR3 is made up of 15 amino acids. CDR3 nucleotides: TGTGCCATCAGTCGAGGACAGAACGATAACTATGGCTACACCTTC. This translates into CAISRGQNDNYGYTF.

In this sample, this clone turned up once. DNA for the CDR3: TGTGCCTGCACTGGGGGTATTGAGCAGTTCTTC. Protein: CACTGGIEQFF. The genes are TRBV6-5 and TRBJ2-1, with D possibly being TRBD1 or TRBD2 (5 bases each). The CDR3 consists of 11 residues. The V gene's germline CDR1 is MNHEY and CDR2 SVGAGI. V was pared by 11 bases and J by 9 bases, with 14 bases between.

This sequence joins TRBV11-1 and TRBJ2-1, with unresolved D. Trimming left V 1 base short and J 5 bases short, with 12 bases between. Germline V lookup: CDR1 SGHAT, CDR2 FQDESV (reference sequence). The CDR3 spans 15 residues. CDR3 in DNA: TGTGCCAGCAGCTTAGGTTTTCCCCAGAACAATGAGCAGTTCTTC. Translating it yields CASSLGFPQNNEQFF.

The J gene is TRBJ1-2, the V gene TRBV28; D is unresolved. The CDR3 is made up of 12 amino acids. Trimming took 3 bases from V and 5 from J, leaving 7 bases between them. Germline V gene data show CDR1 as MDHEN and CDR2 as SYDVKM. CDR3 DNA sequence: TGTGCCAGCAGTTTTTCTCCTTATGGCTACACCTTC. It encodes CASSFSPYGYTF.

This chain links TRBV15 with TRBJ2-4; 14 bases fit TRBD2. The CDR3 has 18 residues. The germline V gene has CDR1 LNHNV and CDR2 YYDKDF (reference sequence). V lost 5 bases and J lost 0; bases outside the gene matches: 6. The CDR3 nucleotides are TGTGCCACCAGCGGAAGACTAGCGGGAGGGCTAGCCAAAAACATTCAGTACTTC. Residues: CATSGRLAGGLAKNIQYF.

The rearrangement joins TRBV20-1 to TRBJ1-1; no definite D call. Trimming removed 3 bases from V and 7 bases from J, with 9 bases in between. This CDR3 contains 11 residues. Per germline, CDR1 DFQATT and CDR2 SNEGSKA (reference sequence). The CDR3 DNA sequence: TGCAGTGCTAGCCCGTCGTTTGAAGCTTTCTTT. It yields the protein CSASPSFEAFF.

This chain links TRBV30 with TRBJ2-7; TRBD1 might be the D (6 bases). CDR1 and CDR2 (germline): GTSNPN, SVGIG (reference sequence). Trimming stripped 1 base from V and 2 bases from J, with 9 bases between. The CDR3 loop spans 13 amino acids. The CDR3 is CAWSEGVTYEQYF. The DNA for the CDR3 is TGTGCCTGGAGTGAGGGGGTCACCTACGAGCAGTACTTC. Combining the CDR3 with reference TRBV30 and TRBJ2-7 gives the whole variable domain SQTIHQWPATLVQPVGSPLSLECTVEGTSNPNLYWYRQAAGRGLQLLFYSVGIGQISSEVPQNLSASRPQDRQFILSSKKLLLSDSGFYLCAWSEGVTYEQYFGPGTRLTVT.

The chain has TRBV6-1 and TRBJ2-5; 10 bases agree with TRBD2. The junction had 4 bases not matched to a gene; V was cut back by 4 bases and J by 5 bases. The CDR3 is made up of 14 amino acids. Germline assignment: CDR1 MNHNS and CDR2 SASEGT. The CDR3 sequence: CASSAAGGDETQYF. CDR3 DNA: TGTGCCAGCAGTGCAGCGGGAGGGGACGAGACCCAGTACTTC.

A few counts support this clone. The chain carries TRBV27 and TRBJ1-1; D is unclear. This CDR3 has 14 amino acids. In germline, CDR1 is MNHEY, CDR2 SMNVEV (reference sequence). V lost 5 bases and J lost 6, with 16 bases in between. CDR3 loop: CASSHPGRVAEAFF. The CDR3 DNA reads TGTGCCAGCAGTCATCCTGGACGGGTGGCTGAAGCTTTCTTT.

The CDR3 region is CASSLLWRKRSSTDTQYF. DNA of the CDR3: TGTGCCAGCAGCTTACTGTGGAGAAAGCGGTCTAGCACAGATACGCAGTATTTT. This sequence joins TRBV7-8 and TRBJ2-3; D is perhaps TRBD2 (5 bases). The V and J ends lost 2 bases and 0 bases respectively, with 18 bases between them. This CDR3 is built from 18 residues. The germline V gene has CDR1 SGHVS and CDR2 FQNEAQ.

As regards this clone: At the DNA level, this CDR3 is encoded by other sequences in the same sample as well. The chain uses TRBV7-8 and TRBJ2-6, with no clear D. Germline-derived CDR1 and CDR2 are SGHVS and FQNEAQ. This CDR3 spans 16 amino acids. The V and J ends lost 0 bases and 0 bases respectively, with 6 bases between them. The chain's CDR3 is CASSLAGDSGANVLTF. The CDR3 nucleotides are TGTGCCAGCAGCTTAGCAGGCGACTCTGGGGCCAACGTCCTGACTTTC.

As to this clone: The same CDR3 can be traced to other DNA sequences in this sample. The chain carries TRBV6-5 and TRBJ1-1; D may be TRBD1 (6 bases). The CDR3 contains 13 residues. The germline V gene encodes CDR1 MNHEY and CDR2 SVGAGI. V lost 6 bases to trimming and J lost 1 base, with 9 bases between them. In DNA form, the CDR3 reads TGTGCCAGCAGCAGGACAGAGAACACTGAAGCTTTCTTT. Encoded protein: CASSRTENTEAFF.

The chain employs TRBV2 and TRBJ2-7; 7 positions match TRBD1. After removal of 5 bases from V and 0 bases from J, the junction contained 7 bases not matched to a gene. The CDR3 sequence is 15 residues long. Germline V gene lookup returns CDR1 SNHLY and CDR2 FYNNEI. CDR3 region: CASSFRTGGSYEQYF. DNA for the CDR3: TGTGCCAGCAGTTTCCGGACAGGCGGCTCCTACGAGCAGTACTTC. The full variable domain, in which reference TRBV2 and TRBJ2-7 provide the parts outside the CDR3, is EPEVTQTPSHQVTQMGQEVILRCVPISNHLYFYWYRQILGQKVEFLVSFYNNEISEKSEIFDDQFSVERPDGSNFTLKIRSTKLEDSAMYFCASSFRTGGSYEQYFGPGTRLTVT.

CDR3 DNA: TGTGCCAGCAGTTTTCTAAGGGGGTATGGGGTTCAGTACTTC. Translated, it gives CASSFLRGYGVQYF. The chain couples TRBV27 to TRBJ2-7; a weak D match, TRBD1 (6 bases). Germline lookup yields CDR1 MNHEY and CDR2 SMNVEV (reference sequence). Trimming cost V 3 bases and J 10 bases, with 19 bases left between them. CDR3 length: 14 amino acids.

The V gene is TRBV7-9, the J gene TRBJ2-7; the match to TRBD2 covers 8 bases. V was pared by 5 bases and J by 0 bases, with 6 bases of the junction left unmatched. CDR1 SEHNR and CDR2 FQNEAQ come from the germline V gene (reference sequence). This CDR3 comprises 15 residues. CDR3 sequence: CASSPGGVSSYEQYF. In DNA form, the CDR3 reads TGTGCCAGCAGCCCCGGGGGGGTGAGCTCCTACGAGCAGTACTTC.

This chain joins TRBV18 and TRBJ1-1, with TRBD1 identical over 7 bases. Trimming at V came to 3 bases and at J to 11 bases, leaving 12 bases not matched to a gene. Germline V gene lookup returns CDR1 KGHSH and CDR2 LQKENI. CDR3 length equals 14 residues. Here the CDR3 reads CASSPDRVGDWAFF. The CDR3 region has the DNA TGTGCCAGCTCACCTGACAGGGTGGGTGATTGGGCTTTCTTT.

The rearrangement links TRBV4-2 to TRBJ2-1, with 13 bases matching TRBD2. Germline CDR1 is LGHNA and CDR2 is YNFKEQ. The junction had 17 bases not matched to a gene; V was cut back by 5 bases and J by 4 bases. This CDR3 spans 20 amino acids. The CDR3 coding sequence is TGTGCCAGCAGCACCCCCCCGCTCGGGACTAGCGGGGAAAATTACAATGAGCAGTTCTTC. Its translation is CASSTPPLGTSGENYNEQFF.

V and J are TRBV24-1 and TRBJ2-1; D gene uncertain. There are 13 residues in the CDR3. V was clipped by 2 bases and J by 9 bases, with 10 bases between them. The V gene's germline CDR1 is KGHDR and CDR2 SFDVKD. The CDR3 coding sequence is TGTGCCACCAGTGATTGGGTTGGGATTGAGCAGTTCTTC. This translates into CATSDWVGIEQFF.